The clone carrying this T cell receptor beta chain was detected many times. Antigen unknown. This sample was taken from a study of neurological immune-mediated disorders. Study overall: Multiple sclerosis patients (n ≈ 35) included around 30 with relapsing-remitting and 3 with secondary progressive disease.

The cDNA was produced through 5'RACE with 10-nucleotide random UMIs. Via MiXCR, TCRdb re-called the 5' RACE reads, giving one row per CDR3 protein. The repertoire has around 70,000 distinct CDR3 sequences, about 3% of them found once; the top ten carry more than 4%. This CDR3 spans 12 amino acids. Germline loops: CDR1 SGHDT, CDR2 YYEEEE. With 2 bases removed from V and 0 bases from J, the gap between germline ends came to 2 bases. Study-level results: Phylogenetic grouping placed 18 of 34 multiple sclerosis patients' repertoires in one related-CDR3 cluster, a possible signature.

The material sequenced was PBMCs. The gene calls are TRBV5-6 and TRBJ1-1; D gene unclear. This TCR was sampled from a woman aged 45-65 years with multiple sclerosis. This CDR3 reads CASSLVNTEAFF. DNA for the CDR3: TGTGCCAGCAGCTTAGTGAACACTGAAGCTTTCTTT.